This T cell receptor beta chain was found in a study of T cell responses to AZD1222 COVID-19 vaccine. At the level of the study: Second-dose intervals near 4 or 12 weeks were combined. Study-level findings and limits: Among the donors, most were white British and more were female, and clonal diversity was possibly underestimated. Spike as a whole was targeted by vaccine-associated CD4 TCRs, dominant at 160-218 and 743-854.

Using immunoSEQ multiplex PCR, the repertoire was profiled, and TCRdb retains in-frame clones only, with some absent. Here the sample spans over 60,000 clones, around 87% being singletons. Turning to this clone: Its target is not known.

This receptor was identified in an adult in good health. The source was peripheral blood, collected on day 0 of AZD1222 vaccination.

The CDR3 coding sequence is TGTGCCACCAGTGATTTAGGTAGCGGGTCCTCCGGTACGCAGTATTTT. Its translation: CATSDLGSGSSGTQYF. The chain combines TRBV24-1 with TRBJ2-3; 7 positions agree with TRBD2. The J segment lost 8 bases and the V segment lost 1 base, leaving 11 bases of the junction unmatched. This CDR3 has 16 amino acids. Germline lookup yields CDR1 KGHDR and CDR2 SFDVKD.